Shown below are 30 T cell receptor beta chains from a single sample sequenced in a study of technical replicates of blood from several donors. Clones were read by immunoSEQ multiplex PCR, and TCRdb kept only the in-frame ones, dropping some. The sample holds around 62,000 clones; about 97% are singletons and the top ten take 0.2% to 0.3%. Sequences were obtained from T cells isolated from PBMCs. The receptor set was obtained from a human donor in good health.

The J gene is TRBJ2-1, the V gene TRBV6-6, with TRBD2 identical over 10 bases. Germline V gene data show CDR1 as MNHNY and CDR2 as SVGAGI (reference sequence). Trimming removed 7 bases from V and 8 bases from J; junction bases left unmatched: 14. The CDR3 is 16 residues long. The CDR3 sequence is CASTDPGLAPSDEQFF. DNA for the CDR3: TGTGCCAGCACCGATCCGGGACTAGCGCCTTCGGATGAGCAGTTCTTC.

J is TRBJ1-1 and V is TRBV19, with 7 bases fitting TRBD1. CDR1 LNHDA and CDR2 SQIVND come from the germline V gene (reference sequence). Losses at the gene ends were 6 bases for V and 0 bases for J; bases not matched to a gene: 7. This CDR3 spans 15 amino acids. The CDR3 sequence is CASRGRGSMNTEAFF. In nucleotides, the CDR3 is TGTGCCAGTAGGGGCAGGGGGTCAATGAACACTGAAGCTTTCTTT.

This sequence joins TRBV7-9 and TRBJ2-1; 11 nucleotides agree with TRBD2. The CDR3 consists of 19 residues. Germline CDR1 reads SEHNR; CDR2 reads FQNEAQ (reference sequence). V gave up 1 base and J gave up 5 bases; unmatched junction bases: 13. CDR3 coding DNA: TGTGCCAGCAGCTTAGGCCGGATTAGCGGGAGGGCCCCCAACAATGAGCAGTTCTTC. Amino acid sequence: CASSLGRISGRAPNNEQFF.

This chain links TRBV6-1 with TRBJ2-1; 11 nucleotides match TRBD2. Germline CDR1 and CDR2: MNHNS and SASEGT. The CDR3 is made up of 16 amino acids. The V segment lost 2 bases and the J segment 7 bases; nucleotides outside the gene matches: 7. The CDR3 is CASSESGLAGGNEQFF. In DNA, the CDR3 is TGTGCCAGCAGTGAAAGCGGGCTAGCGGGAGGAAATGAGCAGTTCTTC.

The chain employs TRBV2 and TRBJ2-1; TRBD2 agrees at 9 bases. The germline V gene has CDR1 SNHLY and CDR2 FYNNEI. This CDR3 region has 13 residues. V was pared by 10 bases and J by 5 bases, with 6 bases of the junction left unmatched. The chain's CDR3 is CAIPGLANNEQFF. Here the CDR3 DNA reads TGTGCCATCCCGGGACTAGCAAACAATGAGCAGTTCTTC. The full variable domain, completed using reference TRBV2 and TRBJ2-1, is EPEVTQTPSHQVTQMGQEVILRCVPISNHLYFYWYRQILGQKVEFLVSFYNNEISEKSEIFDDQFSVERPDGSNFTLKIRSTKLEDSAMYFCAIPGLANNEQFFGPGTRLTVL.

The genes are TRBV7-2 and TRBJ1-1; D remains ambiguous. V dropped 3 bases and J dropped 4 bases, with 21 bases sitting between them. The germline V gene encodes CDR1 SGHTA and CDR2 FQGNSA. The CDR3 is 17 residues long. The CDR3 nucleotides are TGTGCCAGCAGCTTGTTCAGCCGCCGAGGGTCTAGCACTGAAGCTTTCTTT. Translating gives CASSLFSRRGSSTEAFF. The entire variable domain, with the rest obtained from reference TRBV7-2 and TRBJ1-1, is as follows: GAGVSQSPSNKVTEKGKDVELRCDPISGHTALYWYRQSLGQGLEFLIYFQGNSAPDKSGLPSDRFSAERTGGSVSTLTIQRTQQEDSAVYLCASSLFSRRGSSTEAFFGQGTRLTVV.

The chain combines TRBV9 with TRBJ2-7; 7 positions agree with TRBD2. The CDR3 is made up of 14 amino acids. Germline CDR1 SGDLS, CDR2 YYNGEE. Germline trimming cut 3 bases from V and 3 bases from J; bases unmatched to any gene: 6. The CDR3 nucleotides are TGTGCCAGCAGCGGGGGAGGGGAGGACTACGAGCAGTACTTC. This gives the protein CASSGGGEDYEQYF. Drawing the rest from reference TRBV9 and TRBJ2-7, the complete variable domain is DSGVTQTPKHLITATGQRVTLRCSPRSGDLSVYWYQQSLDQGLQFLIQYYNGEERAKGNILERFSAQQFPDLHSELNLSSLELGDSALYFCASSGGGEDYEQYFGPGTRLTVT.

V gene TRBV5-6 combines with J gene TRBJ1-3; D perhaps matches TRBD1 (6 bases). The CDR3 sequence is 16 residues long. The germline CDR1 and CDR2 sequences are SGHDT and YYEEEE. The ends were cut back, 1 base at V and 0 bases at J, with 11 bases in the middle. Here the CDR3 reads CASSLSPGVSGNTIYF. As DNA, the CDR3 is TGTGCCAGCAGCTTGTCCCCAGGGGTCTCTGGAAACACCATATATTTT. The variable domain in full, completed from reference TRBV5-6 and TRBJ1-3, reads DAGVTQSPTHLIKTRGQQVTLRCSPKSGHDTVSWYQQALGQGPQFIFQYYEEEERQRGNFPDRFSGHQFPNYSSELNVNALLLGDSALYLCASSLSPGVSGNTIYFGEGSWLTVV.

The CDR3 loop reads CASSLQGPDTQYF. CDR3 sequence (DNA): TGCGCCAGCAGCTTGCAGGGTCCAGATACGCAGTATTTT. The V gene is TRBV5-1, the J gene TRBJ2-3, with a weak D call TRBD1 (5 bases). There are 13 residues in the CDR3. Germline V CDR1 and CDR2: SGHRS, YFSETQ. Trimming took 1 base from V and 4 from J, leaving 7 bases between them.

This rearrangement joins TRBV27 to TRBJ2-7; D perhaps matches TRBD2 (5 bases). The CDR3 runs to 13 residues. Germline lookup yields CDR1 MNHEY and CDR2 SMNVEV (reference sequence). Trimming left V 3 bases short and J 5 bases short, with 11 bases between. The DNA of the CDR3 is TGTGCCAGCAGTTTCGAGGGAAGGCACGAGCAGTACTTC. This codes for CASSFEGRHEQYF.

This clone has a single count. The chain combines TRBV6-5 with TRBJ1-1; possibly TRBD1 for D (6 bases). V was trimmed by 4 bases and J by 8 bases, leaving 11 bases between them. Germline V gene lookup returns CDR1 MNHEY and CDR2 SVGAGI. The CDR3 has 12 amino acids. In DNA form, the CDR3 reads TGTGCCAGCAGTTCCCCGGGGGGCGAAGCTTTCTTT. Its protein product is CASSSPGGEAFF.

The rearrangement joins TRBV19 to TRBJ2-5, with 7 bases aligning to TRBD1. The DNA end favors TRBJ2-7, so the J call may be wrong. Germline CDR1 reads LNHDA; CDR2 reads SQIVND (reference sequence). This CDR3 has 13 residues. CDR3 in amino acids: CASSRRDSYEQYF. The CDR3 region has the DNA TGTGCCAGTTCTAGAAGGGACAGTTACGAGCAGTACTTC.

The chain has TRBV19 and TRBJ1-1, with D unresolved. This CDR3 contains 11 residues. V dropped 7 bases and J dropped 7 bases, with 10 bases sitting between them. Germline assignment: CDR1 LNHDA and CDR2 SQIVND (reference sequence). The CDR3 DNA follows: TGTGCCAGTAATGGAGGGCTTGAAGCTTTCTTT. Its translation: CASNGGLEAFF.

V and J are TRBV9 and TRBJ2-4; 10 nucleotides line up with TRBD2. The CDR3 consists of 17 residues. Germline V gene data show CDR1 as SGDLS and CDR2 as YYNGEE. After removal of 2 bases from V and 5 bases from J, the junction contained 10 bases not matched to a gene. CDR3 nucleotides: TGTGCCAGCAGCGTTGAATCTAGCGGGAGTCTGCAAAACATTCAGTACTTC. This gives the protein CASSVESSGSLQNIQYF.

The chain is built from TRBV28 and TRBJ1-3; D is ambiguous. Germline lookup yields CDR1 MDHEN and CDR2 SYDVKM. Trimming took off 3 bases at V and 0 bases at J, with 6 bases between the two ends. The CDR3 contains 14 residues. The CDR3 bases are TGTGCCAGCAGTTTGGCATCCTCTGGAAACACCATATATTTT. This encodes CASSLASSGNTIYF.

The rearrangement joins TRBV9 to TRBJ1-1; D gene ambiguous. Trimming took 1 base from V and 8 from J, leaving 15 bases between them. The CDR3 is made up of 14 amino acids. CDR1 is SGDLS, CDR2 YYNGEE, per germline. CDR3 amino acids: CASSVNSINLEAFF. The CDR3 nucleotides read TGTGCCAGCAGCGTAAACTCGATAAACCTAGAAGCTTTCTTT. Variable domain in full (rest from reference TRBV9 and TRBJ1-1): DSGVTQTPKHLITATGQRVTLRCSPRSGDLSVYWYQQSLDQGLQFLIQYYNGEERAKGNILERFSAQQFPDLHSELNLSSLELGDSALYFCASSVNSINLEAFFGQGTRLTVV.

The rearrangement uses TRBV4-2 and TRBJ1-3, with TRBD1 matching 7 bases. Unmatched junction bases numbered 3, after V lost 4 bases and J lost 3 bases. This CDR3 spans 14 amino acids. Germline CDR1 reads LGHNA; CDR2 reads YNFKEQ. The CDR3 here is CASSPGTDGNTIYF. CDR3 sequence (DNA): TGTGCCAGCAGCCCTGGGACAGATGGAAACACCATATATTTT.

V gene TRBV7-3 combines with J gene TRBJ2-1; 10 nucleotides agree with TRBD2. The CDR3 is 16 residues long. The V gene end was trimmed by 1 base and the J gene end by 9 bases; junction bases not matched to a gene: 9. The germline gives CDR1 SGHTA, CDR2 FQGTGA. CDR3: CASSLNAASGSGEQFF. The CDR3 DNA is TGTGCCAGCAGCTTAAACGCAGCTAGCGGGAGCGGTGAGCAGTTCTTC.

The chain employs TRBV11-3 and TRBJ2-7, with 8 bases that match TRBD2. J gave up 6 bases and V 1 base, and 5 bases lay outside the gene matches. CDR1 is SGHNT, CDR2 YENEEA, per germline. This CDR3 region has 14 residues. CDR3 sequence reads: CASSLGRLAFEQYF. The CDR3 DNA reads as TGTGCCAGCAGCTTAGGGAGACTAGCGTTCGAGCAGTACTTC.

This chain joins TRBV7-2 and TRBJ1-5, with 9 bases fitting TRBD1. The germline V gene encodes CDR1 SGHTA and CDR2 FQGNSA. The CDR3 extends over 16 amino acids. The V segment lost 3 bases and the J segment 5 bases; nucleotides outside the gene matches: 8. CDR3 nucleotides: TGTGCCAGCAGCTTCCTTCGGGACAGGGTTGATCAGCCCCAGCATTTT. It specifies CASSFLRDRVDQPQHF.

The chain links TRBV5-6 to TRBJ1-1; D unclear. Germline-derived CDR1 and CDR2 are SGHDT and YYEEEE. There are 15 residues in the CDR3. Trimming pared 0 bases from V and 0 bases from J, leaving 9 bases between. CDR3 in amino acids: CASSLVGRMNTEAFF. Here the CDR3 DNA reads TGTGCCAGCAGCTTGGTGGGCAGAATGAACACTGAAGCTTTCTTT.

The chain combines TRBV7-2 with TRBJ2-3, with 8 positions matching TRBD2. Trimming at V came to 3 bases and at J to 6 bases, leaving 8 bases not matched to a gene. The germline V gene has CDR1 SGHTA and CDR2 FQGNSA. The CDR3 runs 15 residues. CDR3 bases: TGTGCCAGCAGCTTGAATAGGGGACTAGAGGATACGCAGTATTTT. Amino acids: CASSLNRGLEDTQYF.

The J gene is TRBJ2-6, the V gene TRBV4-1, with D maybe TRBD2 (6 bases). Germline values: CDR1 MGHRA, CDR2 YSYEKL. The V and J ends lost 4 bases and 0 bases respectively, with 19 bases between them. This CDR3 has 19 residues. The CDR3 loop is CASSPSAGQDPSGANVLTF. The CDR3 DNA is TGCGCCAGCAGCCCCTCGGCGGGGCAGGACCCCTCTGGGGCCAACGTCCTGACTTTC.

V and J are TRBV5-1 and TRBJ1-5; maybe TRBD1 (5 bases). Looked up from germline, CDR1 is SGHRS and CDR2 is YFSETQ. There are 16 residues in the CDR3. V was clipped by 0 bases and J by 7 bases, with 17 bases between them. The CDR3 loop is CASSLGPGKPKQPQHF. The CDR3 DNA follows: TGCGCCAGCAGCTTGGGGCCAGGGAAGCCCAAACAGCCCCAGCATTTT.

The rearrangement links TRBV4-2 to TRBJ1-5; TRBD1 agrees at 7 bases. V was clipped by 4 bases and J by 3 bases; unmatched bases: 12. Per germline, CDR1 LGHNA and CDR2 YNFKEQ. The CDR3 length is 17 residues. The CDR3 DNA sequence: TGTGCCAGCAGCCCAAGACAGGGAGGTTTGAACAATCAGCCCCAGCATTTT. Its translation: CASSPRQGGLNNQPQHF.

The chain is built from TRBV9 and TRBJ2-5, with TRBD1 as a possible D gene (5 bases). The V and J ends lost 2 bases and 5 bases respectively, with 10 bases between them. The germline V gene has CDR1 SGDLS and CDR2 YYNGEE. The CDR3 consists of 13 residues. The CDR3 DNA reads TGTGCCAGCAGCGTTTCAGGGTTGGAGACCCAGTACTTC. This sequence encodes CASSVSGLETQYF.

This sequence joins TRBV5-4 and TRBJ2-2, with 11 positions matching TRBD2. The CDR3 is 16 amino acids. Trimming took 3 bases from V and 1 from J; bases not matched to a gene: 2. Germline CDR1 reads SGHNT; CDR2 reads YYREEE (reference sequence). The CDR3 is CASSSGTSGNTGELFF. In DNA form, the CDR3 reads TGTGCCAGCAGCTCGGGGACTAGCGGGAACACCGGGGAGCTGTTTTTT.

The gene calls are TRBV28 and TRBJ2-7; 11 bases are shared with TRBD1. V was clipped by 4 bases and J by 2 bases; unmatched bases: 16. CDR3 length: 19 amino acids. CDR1 is MDHEN, CDR2 SYDVKM, per germline. Here the CDR3 reads CASSSSPPKPGQGAYEQYF. Here the CDR3 DNA reads TGTGCCAGCAGTTCATCACCACCCAAACCGGGACAGGGGGCCTACGAGCAGTACTTC.

The rearrangement links TRBV10-3 to TRBJ1-3, with unresolved D. Deletions cut 3 bases from V and 5 bases from J, with 23 bases between. The CDR3 totals 18 residues. CDR1 and CDR2 (germline): ENHRY, SYGVKD. As DNA, the CDR3 is TGTGCCATCAGTGAAGGGTCTACAATAAGCGCGGGGAGAAACACCATATATTTT. It yields the protein CAISEGSTISAGRNTIYF.

This chain uses TRBV29-1 with TRBJ1-5; possibly TRBD1 for D (5 bases). In germline, CDR1 is SQVTM, CDR2 ANQGSEA. V dropped 0 bases and J dropped 5 bases, with 17 bases sitting between them. The CDR3 is made up of 16 amino acids. The CDR3 DNA reads as TGCAGCGTTGAAGATTTGCCAGGGTCACGTTATCAGCCCCAGCATTTT. Protein sequence: CSVEDLPGSRYQPQHF. Variable domain in full (rest from reference TRBV29-1 and TRBJ1-5): SAVISQKPSRDICQRGTSLTIQCQVDSQVTMMFWYRQQPGQSLTLIATANQGSEATYESGFVIDKFPISRPNLTFSTLTVSNMSPEDSSIYLCSVEDLPGSRYQPQHFGDGTRLSIL.